This is a list of T cell receptor beta chains from one sample in a study of blood T cell repertoires in COVID-19. Profiled with immunoSEQ multiplex PCR; TCRdb holds only in-frame clones, not every one. The data hold some 290,000 clones, with about nine tenths observed a single time. Sequenced input: peripheral blood. Receptors were obtained from a woman younger than 45 with COVID-19, enrolled during active disease. The CDR3 runs from the conserved cysteine through the conserved F or W. The D gene is left open where the match is weak. Only some rows state a clone size, as once, few, many or a class for expanded clones.

size,D,V,J,CDR3,DNA
.,TRBD1,TRBV9,TRBJ1-1,CASSVGTGEATEAFF,TGTGCCAGCAGCGTAGGGACAGGAGAGGCCACTGAAGCTTTCTTT
.,.,TRBV12-3/TRBV12-4,TRBJ2-5,CASSLIDQETQYF,TGTGCCAGCAGTTTAATAGATCAAGAGACCCAGTACTTC
.,TRBD1,TRBV2,TRBJ2-7,CASQGQPNSYEQYF,TGTGCCAGCCAGGGACAGCCGAACTCCTACGAGCAGTACTTC
.,TRBD1,TRBV6-6,TRBJ2-1,CASSFGTEATNEQFF,TGTGCCAGCAGTTTTGGGACAGAGGCTACCAATGAGCAGTTCTTC
once,.,TRBV6-5,TRBJ1-1,CASSPDAGGAEAFF,TGTGCCAGCAGTCCAGACGCGGGAGGGGCTGAAGCTTTCTTT
.,TRBD1,TRBV5-1,TRBJ1-2,CASSSGTLTGGYGYTF,TGCGCCAGCAGCTCGGGGACCCTGACAGGGGGCTATGGCTACACCTTC
.,.,TRBV30,TRBJ2-3,CAWSVRGRTDTQYF,TGTGCCTGGAGTGTACGCGGAAGAACAGATACGCAGTATTTT
.,.,TRBV18,TRBJ2-7,CASSPIEENYEQYF,TGTGCCAGCTCACCAATCGAGGAGAACTACGAGCAGTACTTC
.,.,TRBV5-4,TRBJ2-5,CASSGGLSQETQYF,TGTGCCAGCAGCGGAGGACTGAGCCAAGAGACCCAGTACTTC
.,.,TRBV3-1/TRBV3-2,TRBJ1-6,CASSPENNSPLHF,TGTGCCAGCAGCCCCGAAAACAACTCACCCCTCCACTTT
once,.,TRBV6-1,TRBJ2-7,CASSEAWRMFYEQYF,TGTGCCAGCAGTGAAGCTTGGAGGATGTTCTACGAGCAGTACTTC
.,.,TRBV10-3,TRBJ2-7,CAISESGPLGQYF,TGTGCCATCAGTGAGTCTGGGCCCCTCGGGCAGTACTTC
.,TRBD1,TRBV3-1/TRBV3-2,TRBJ1-2,CASSQTGTDLDGYTF,TGTGCCAGCAGCCAAACTGGGACAGACCTCGATGGCTACACCTTC
.,TRBD1,TRBV6-5,TRBJ1-5,CASSLGQGAWNQPQHF,TGTGCCAGCAGTTTGGGACAGGGGGCATGGAATCAGCCCCAGCATTTT
.,.,TRBV9,TRBJ1-1,CASSVAGRGEAFF,TGTGCCAGCAGCGTAGCTGGGAGAGGTGAAGCTTTCTTT
few,.,TRBV4-1,TRBJ1-1,CASSQRVNTEAFF,TGCGCCAGCAGCCAACGGGTGAACACTGAAGCTTTCTTT
.,TRBD2,TRBV6-4,TRBJ2-3,CASSFEAGGTDTQYF,TGTGCCAGCAGTTTCGAAGCGGGGGGAACAGATACGCAGTATTTT
.,TRBD2,TRBV4-1,TRBJ2-7,CASSPSTRTSGGAGEQYF,TGCGCCAGCAGCCCATCGACCCGGACTAGCGGGGGGGCAGGCGAGCAGTACTTC
.,TRBD2,TRBV5-1,TRBJ2-7,CASSPEAGSTYEQYF,TGCGCCAGCAGCCCGGAAGCGGGGTCTACCTACGAGCAGTACTTC
.,TRBD2,TRBV3-1/TRBV3-2,TRBJ2-3,CASSQTSGDTQYF,TGTGCCAGCAGCCAAACTAGCGGGGATACGCAGTATTTT
.,.,TRBV6-2/TRBV6-3,TRBJ1-2,CASSLQANYGYTF,TGTGCCAGCAGTTTGCAGGCTAACTATGGCTACACCTTC
.,TRBD1,TRBV6-6,TRBJ2-7,CASSITGGGYEQYF,TGTGCCAGCAGCATCACAGGGGGCGGGTACGAGCAGTACTTC
few,.,TRBV28,TRBJ1-5,CASSPPGVYSNQPQHF,TGTGCCAGCAGTCCCCCAGGCGTTTATAGCAATCAGCCCCAGCATTTT
few,.,TRBV3-1/TRBV3-2,TRBJ2-3,CASSQVKGAGGDTQYF,TGTGCCAGCAGCCAAGTTAAGGGGGCTGGGGGGGATACGCAGTATTTT
.,TRBD2,TRBV7-2,TRBJ2-2,CASSSRLAANTGELFF,TGTGCCAGCAGCTCACGACTAGCGGCGAACACCGGGGAGCTGTTTTTT
.,.,TRBV19,TRBJ1-4,CASSREGGKLFF,TGTGCCAGTAGCAGAGAAGGGGGAAAACTGTTTTTT
.,.,TRBV12-5,TRBJ2-7,CASGLVRGILYSYEQYF,TGTGCTAGTGGTTTGGTACGGGGGATTTTATACTCCTACGAGCAGTACTTC
.,TRBD1,TRBV27,TRBJ2-7,CASSLTGDIAYEQYF,TGTGCCAGCAGTTTGACAGGGGATATCGCCTACGAGCAGTACTTC
few,.,TRBV5-4,TRBJ2-2,CASSLDPAGELFF,TGTGCCAGCAGCTTGGACCCGGCCGGGGAGCTGTTTTTT
.,.,TRBV2,TRBJ1-6,CASKGGVLWNSPLHF,TGTGCCAGCAAGGGGGGGGTCCTTTGGAATTCACCCCTCCACTTT
.,.,TRBV6-5,TRBJ1-2,CASSPLVEVGLGYTF,TGTGCCAGCAGTCCCCTGGTGGAGGTTGGCCTTGGCTACACCTTC
few,.,TRBV10-2,TRBJ1-1,CASSPQGGNTEAFF,TGCGCCAGCAGTCCCCAAGGAGGGAACACTGAAGCTTTCTTT
.,.,TRBV5-1,TRBJ2-6,CASSLVYSGANVLTF,TGCGCCAGCAGCTTGGTTTACTCTGGGGCCAACGTCCTGACTTTC
.,TRBD1,TRBV24-1,TRBJ2-7,CATSPLGGQGSNEQYF,TGTGCCACCAGTCCCTTAGGGGGACAGGGATCTAACGAGCAGTACTTC
few,.,TRBV11-2,TRBJ2-5,CASSFGVKTIAYQETQYF,TGTGCCAGCAGCTTCGGGGTTAAGACTATAGCGTACCAAGAGACCCAGTACTTC